Listed below are T cell receptor beta chains from one sample, sequenced in a study of T cell repertoires in cytomegalovirus infection. Antigens of these TCRs are unknown. MiXCR was run by TCRdb on the reads, yielding one entry per CDR3 protein. The table records some 940,000 distinct CDR3 sequences, 31% of them present only once. This specimen was cultured CD8+ T cells from PBMCs, taken from culture after CMV antigen stimulation. The receptors derive from a human donor in good health (CMV status not recorded). Some clones in this sample may be carry-over from other donors' samples. CDR3s include the opening cysteine and the closing phenylalanine or tryptophan. The D gene is left open where the match is weak. For some rows the clone size is stated as once, few or many, or as a class when expanded; others skip it.

TRBJ1-1,-,TRBV4-3,-,TGCGCCAGCAGCCAATTCCCAGGGGCCAACACTGAAGCTTTCTTT,CASSQFPGANTEAFF
TRBJ1-5,-,TRBV6-6,few,TGTGCCAGCAGGGAAAAGGGTCAGCCCCAGCATTTT,CASREKGQPQHF
TRBJ2-2,-,TRBV4-1,-,TGCGCCAGCAGCCAAGTGGTGTCGGACGGGGAGCTGTTTTTT,CASSQVVSDGELFF
TRBJ1-1,-,TRBV4-1,-,TGCGCCAGCAGCCAGCACGGACAGAGTATGAACACTGAAGCTTTCTTT,CASSQHGQSMNTEAFF
TRBJ1-1,-,TRBV6-5,few,TGTGCCAGCAGGTTGTGGGCCGCAGACATTGAAGCTTTCTTT,CASRLWAADIEAFF
TRBJ2-1,-,TRBV7-3,-,TGTGCCCGCAGCTTTCAACCTTCCTACAATGAGCAGTTCTTC,CARSFQPSYNEQFF
TRBJ1-5,-,TRBV4-1,few,TGCGCCAGCAGCCAAGTTACTACAGGCGGTCAGCCCCAGCATTTT,CASSQVTTGGQPQHF
TRBJ2-3,-,TRBV7-8,many,TGTGCCAGCAGCTTAGAGCTAGGGGGAAGCACAGATACGCAGTATTTT,CASSLELGGSTDTQYF
TRBJ2-1,TRBD2,TRBV6-2/TRBV6-3,-,TGTGCCAGCAGTTACACCCAACTAGCGGGGAAGCAGTTCTTC,CASSYTQLAGKQFF
TRBJ1-4,-,TRBV4-2,-,TGTGCCAGCAACCAGTCTGAAAAACTGTTTTTT,CASNQSEKLFF
TRBJ1-4,TRBD1,TRBV28,few,TGTGCCAGCTCTTCCGCCTCGGACAGGACTAATGAAAAACTGTTTTTT,CASSSASDRTNEKLFF
TRBJ2-1,TRBD1,TRBV6-6,-,TGTGCCAGCAGTTCCGGGACAGGGTTCAACAATGAGCAGTTCTTC,CASSSGTGFNNEQFF
TRBJ2-2,-,TRBV5-1,many,TGCGCCAGCCGGTTGGAGACCGGGGAGCTGTTTTTT,CASRLETGELFF
TRBJ2-3,TRBD2,TRBV10-3,-,TGTGCCATCAGCAGATCTAGCGGGGGGCGAGATACGCAGTATTTT,CAISRSSGGRDTQYF
TRBJ1-1,-,TRBV27,few,TGTGCCAGCGGAGCCTCCTCGGGGCCCGAAGCTTTCTTT,CASGASSGPEAFF
TRBJ2-5,TRBD1,TRBV12-5,-,TGTGCTAGTGGTTTGAACCCCGGGACAGAAGAGACCCAGTACTTC,CASGLNPGTEETQYF
TRBJ2-2,-,TRBV13,-,TGTGCCAGCAGCTTAGGCCCCCTGGGACAAGGCACCGGGGAGCTGTTTTTT,CASSLGPLGQGTGELFF
TRBJ1-5,-,TRBV27,many,TGTGCCAGCAGTTTCGGAGGGTCGGGTCAGCCCCAGCATTTT,CASSFGGSGQPQHF
TRBJ1-2,TRBD1,TRBV7-9,-,TGTGCCAGCGGGCAGGGGGCAAGTTATGGCTACACCTTC,CASGQGASYGYTF
TRBJ2-1,TRBD2,TRBV5-4,few,TGTGCCAGCAGCTTGGATTTAGCGGGGAGTTTCACCAATGAGCAGTTCTTC,CASSLDLAGSFTNEQFF
TRBJ2-5,-,TRBV12-5,-,TGTGCTAGTGGTTTGGGGCGGCAACCCTCGGAGACCCAGTACTTC,CASGLGRQPSETQYF
TRBJ2-1,TRBD2,TRBV4-1,-,TGCGCCAGCAGCCAAGATCTTCCAGCGGGGGGGCTCTACAATGAGCAGTTCTTC,CASSQDLPAGGLYNEQFF
TRBJ2-1,TRBD1,TRBV27,-,TGTGCCAGCAGTTTACGGGACAGGGGAAACAATGAGCAGTTCTTC,CASSLRDRGNNEQFF
TRBJ1-4,-,TRBV7-9,-,TGTGCCAGCAGCCCCTTATACGGGGGGAGGACGTATGAAAAACTGTTTTTT,CASSPLYGGRTYEKLFF
TRBJ1-1,-,TRBV10-3,-,TGTGCCATCATCGGGGGCCCTGGGGGGACTGGAACTGAAGCTTTCTTT,CAIIGGPGGTGTEAFF
TRBJ1-4,-,TRBV7-6,few,TGTGCCAGCAGCTTAGAGTGGGCAGGGGCTAATGAAAAACTGTTTTTT,CASSLEWAGANEKLFF